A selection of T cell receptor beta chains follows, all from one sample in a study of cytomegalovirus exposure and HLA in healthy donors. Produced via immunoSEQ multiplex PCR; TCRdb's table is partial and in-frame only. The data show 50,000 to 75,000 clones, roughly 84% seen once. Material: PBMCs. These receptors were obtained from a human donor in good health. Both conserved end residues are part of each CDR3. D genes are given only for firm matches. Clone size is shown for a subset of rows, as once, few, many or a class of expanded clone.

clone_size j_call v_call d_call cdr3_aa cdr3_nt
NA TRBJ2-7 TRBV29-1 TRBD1 CSVTGVYEQYF TGCAGCGTTACAGGGGTTTACGAGCAGTACTTC
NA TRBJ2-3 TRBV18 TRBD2 CASTLAGGALYTQYF TGTGCCAGCACTTTAGCGGGAGGGGCCCTCTATACGCAGTATTTT
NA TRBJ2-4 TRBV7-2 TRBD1 CASSLLGAGTGLNIQYF TGTGCCAGCAGCTTACTCGGCGCGGGGACAGGATTAAACATTCAGTACTTC
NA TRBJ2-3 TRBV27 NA CASSFADTQYF TGTGCCAGCAGTTTCGCAGATACGCAGTATTTT
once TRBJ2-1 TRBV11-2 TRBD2 CASSSLAGAYNEQFF TGTGCCAGCAGCTCACTAGCGGGAGCATACAATGAGCAGTTCTTC
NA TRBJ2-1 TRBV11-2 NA CASSPGAGMSIEQFF TGTGCCAGCAGCCCAGGGGCCGGTATGTCAATTGAGCAGTTCTTC
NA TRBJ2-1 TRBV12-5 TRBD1 CASGLGTGREQFF TGTGCTAGTGGTTTAGGGACAGGGCGAGAGCAGTTCTTC
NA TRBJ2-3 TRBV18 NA CASSPFGSSSTDTQYF TGTGCCAGCTCACCTTTCGGTAGCTCTAGCACAGATACGCAGTATTTT
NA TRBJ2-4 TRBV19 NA CASSNSWGGYIQYF TGTGCCAGTAGTAATTCGTGGGGCGGATACATTCAGTACTTC
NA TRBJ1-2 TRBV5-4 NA CASTNTGIFNYGYTF TGTGCCAGCACAAATACAGGAATTTTTAACTATGGCTACACCTTC
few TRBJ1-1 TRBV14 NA CASRGLGGTEAFF TGTGCCAGCAGGGGGCTGGGAGGAACTGAAGCTTTCTTT
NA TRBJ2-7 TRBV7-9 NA CSSTQAAGPTYEQYF TGTTCCAGCACCCAGGCCGCGGGGCCGACCTACGAGCAGTACTTC
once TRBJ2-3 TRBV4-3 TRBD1 CASSQADRDGDTQYF TGCGCCAGCAGCCAAGCGGACAGGGATGGGGATACGCAGTATTTT
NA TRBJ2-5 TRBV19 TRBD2 CASSPPGLGTLKTQYF TGTGCCAGTAGTCCGCCGGGACTAGGTACCTTGAAGACCCAGTACTTC
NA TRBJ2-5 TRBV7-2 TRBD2 CASSPGLAGGPGETQYF TGTGCCAGCAGCCCTGGACTAGCGGGGGGGCCTGGGGAGACCCAGTACTTC
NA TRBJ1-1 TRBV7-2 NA CASSPGLYTEAFF TGTGCCAGCAGCCCCGGACTGTACACTGAAGCTTTCTTT
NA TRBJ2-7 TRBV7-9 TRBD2 CASSLAGGSHEQYF TGTGCCAGCAGCCTAGCGGGGGGGTCACACGAGCAGTACTTC
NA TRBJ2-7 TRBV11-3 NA CASSSTGEQYF TGTGCCAGCAGTTCTACTGGCGAGCAGTACTTC
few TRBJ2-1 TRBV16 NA CASSQLGGLYNEQFF TGTGCCAGCAGCCAACTCGGGGGTCTCTACAATGAGCAGTTCTTC
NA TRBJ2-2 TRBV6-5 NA CASSYSTQGAGELFF TGTGCCAGCAGTTACTCGACACAGGGCGCCGGGGAGCTGTTTTTT
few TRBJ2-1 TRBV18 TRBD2 CASSPSIATSGKTDEQFF TGTGCCAGCTCACCTTCGATAGCGACTAGCGGGAAGACCGATGAGCAGTTCTTC
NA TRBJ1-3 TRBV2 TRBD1 CASSVRTGAVSGNTIYF TGTGCCAGCAGTGTTAGGACAGGGGCCGTCTCTGGAAACACCATATATTTT
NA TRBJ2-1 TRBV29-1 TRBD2 CSPATSDNEQFF TGCAGCCCCGCGACTAGCGACAATGAGCAGTTCTTC
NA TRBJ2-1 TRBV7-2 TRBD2 CASSPIAGTSGGKGEQFF TGTGCCAGCAGCCCAATAGCAGGGACTAGCGGGGGGAAAGGTGAGCAGTTCTTC
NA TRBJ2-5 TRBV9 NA CASSVAGQETQYF TGTGCCAGCAGCGTAGCGGGGCAAGAGACCCAGTACTTC
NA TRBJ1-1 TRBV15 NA CATSREQGMNTEAFF TGTGCCACCAGCAGAGAACAGGGTATGAACACTGAAGCTTTCTTT
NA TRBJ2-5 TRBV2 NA CASINRDQETQYF TGTGCCAGCATAAACAGGGACCAAGAGACCCAGTACTTC
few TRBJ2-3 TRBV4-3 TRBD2 CASSQGGLAFQDTQYF TGCGCCAGCAGCCAAGGTGGACTAGCCTTCCAAGATACGCAGTATTTT
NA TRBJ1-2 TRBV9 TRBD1 CASSVVRTGPEGYTF TGTGCCAGCAGCGTGGTTCGGACAGGGCCGGAGGGCTACACCTTC
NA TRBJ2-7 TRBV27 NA CASSLSVQGYEQYF TGTGCCAGCAGTTTATCTGTCCAGGGTTACGAGCAGTACTTC
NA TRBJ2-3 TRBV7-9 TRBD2 CASSFLTSGDSTDTQYF TGTGCCAGCAGCTTCTTGACTAGCGGGGATAGCACAGATACGCAGTATTTT
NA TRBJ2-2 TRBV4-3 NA CASSQDPHSGTTGELFF TGCGCCAGCAGCCAAGACCCCCATAGCGGAACCACCGGGGAGCTGTTTTTT
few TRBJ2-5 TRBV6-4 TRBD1 CASSESSGGQETQYF TGTGCCAGCAGTGAGTCGTCAGGGGGCCAAGAGACCCAGTACTTC